One T cell receptor (beta chain) is described in this entry. The antigen it recognizes is unknown. There are no base qualities to consult, and no much larger clone falls within one base. This entry comes from a study of vaccination effects on CD4 cells after COVID-19 (dated by TCRdb to between 2022 and 2023). At the level of the whole study: To identify antigen-specific CD4+ T cell clonotypes by their expansion, the ViraFEST assay first stimulated PBMC with viral peptide pools and then applied TCR sequencing. Participants received two doses of either the BNT162b2 or the mRNA-1273 mRNA SARS-CoV-2 vaccine. Pre-vaccine samples were drawn from a couple of convalescent patients 16 days and one week before the first dose, at 142 and 148 days after COVID-19 diagnosis. About 2 million PBMC per well were cultured in IMDM with roughly 5% human AB serum, around 10 IU/ml IL-2 and gentamicin, plus 10 ug/ml peptides. The study compared SARS-CoV-2 spike-specific CD4+ TCR repertoires before and after mRNA vaccination in COVID-19 convalescent patients and infection-naive vaccine recipients. A total of 9 to 11 COVID-19 convalescent patients and a handful of SARS-CoV-2-naive healthy vaccine recipients were included in the full study. Cultures from other donors in the study were sequenced using the Oncomine TCR Beta short-read assay on an Illumina iSeq 100.

Receptor libraries were prepared by the immunoSEQ multiplex PCR assay. DNA from the cultured and isolated CD4+ T cells underwent TCR beta CDR3 sequencing. In the paper's pipeline: Non-productive TCR sequences were removed and reads were trimmed to the CDR3 region, keeping CDR3s of at least 7 amino acids. Antigen-specific clonotypes were identified using the MANAFEST web app by comparison of expansion in peptide wells against reference cultures. For clones to be considered positive, expansion at FDR<0.05 versus reference and all other wells, an odds ratio above 5, and a frequency above 0.1% in two replicate wells were required. Cross-reactive clonotypes were defined as significantly expanded in SARS-CoV-2 spike wells and in at least one common cold coronavirus spike condition. Levenshtein distance calculated with the stringdist R package was used to assess CDR3 similarity, and unrooted trees were constructed with ape in R 3.6.1. In TCRdb, the immuneACCESS table is reduced to in-frame sequences with V and J assigned. These tables do not hold every clone; where another copy was compared, an unresolved V gene accounts for under half, and the others remain unexplained. Clone size and V and J calls were adopted from that table, with D and trimming inferred from the DNA. This sample holds approximately 47,000 clones; about three quarters were observed only once. The top ten clonotypes cover 10% to 15% of the sample.

Broader findings and caveats from the paper: Only a small number of convalescent patients were included, and no early post-infection timepoints were available, which limited the study. Both infection-induced and vaccine-induced clones contracted markedly at late post-vaccination timepoints, which is consistent with waning T cell responses. In convalescent patients, the post-vaccine spike-reactive repertoire consisted mainly of new vaccine-induced clones, largely distinct from infection-induced clones.

After more than 9 days of culture, CD4+ T cells were isolated with the EasySep CD4+ T cell isolation kit. Convalescent patients had PCR-confirmed SARS-CoV-2 infection between March and December 2020, before Alpha, Beta and Delta variants emerged in the United States. On days 3 and 7, half of the culture medium was replaced with fresh IL-2-containing medium. Unless otherwise noted, each peptide stimulation condition was cultured in triplicate wells. Using Ficoll-Paque Plus gradient centrifugation, PBMC were separated from whole blood and then either used fresh or cryopreserved at -140C. The QIAamp micro DNA kit was used to extract genomic DNA from the cultured CD4+ T cells. From V the trimming removes 5 bases and from J it removes 6 bases, while the gene matches leave 6 bases of the junction unaccounted for. As encoded in the germline V gene, CDR1 is LGHNA while CDR2 is YNFKEQ. The CDR3 holds 15 amino acids from the cysteine to the phenylalanine. The entry retains the CDR3 DNA only, 45 bases that are in frame from base 1.

The TCR originated in a human donor who had a prior SARS-CoV-2 infection. Sequencing used CD4+ T cells from PBMCs cultured without peptide, obtained before COVID-19 vaccination. The sequence joins TRBV4-2 to TRBJ2-2, with 10 middle bases fitting TRBD2. The DNA reads TGTGCCAGCAGCTTAAGCGGGAGGGCGGCCGGGGAGCTGTTTTTT. This codes for CASSLSGRAAGELFF.